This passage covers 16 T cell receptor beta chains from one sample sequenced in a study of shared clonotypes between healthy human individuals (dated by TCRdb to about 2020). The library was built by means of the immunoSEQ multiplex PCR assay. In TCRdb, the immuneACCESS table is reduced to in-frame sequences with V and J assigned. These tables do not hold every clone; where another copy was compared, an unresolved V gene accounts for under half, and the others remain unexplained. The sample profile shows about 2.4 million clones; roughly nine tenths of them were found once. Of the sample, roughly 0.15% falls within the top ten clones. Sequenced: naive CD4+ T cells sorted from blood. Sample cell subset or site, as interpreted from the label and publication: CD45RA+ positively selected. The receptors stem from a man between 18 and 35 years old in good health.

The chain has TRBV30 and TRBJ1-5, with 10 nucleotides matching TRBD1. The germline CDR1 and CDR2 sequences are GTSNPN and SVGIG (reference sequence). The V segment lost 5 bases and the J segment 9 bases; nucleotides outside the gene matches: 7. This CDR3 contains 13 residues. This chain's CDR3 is CAWAGTGDLPQHF. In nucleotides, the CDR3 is TGTGCCTGGGCCGGGACAGGGGATCTGCCCCAGCATTTT.

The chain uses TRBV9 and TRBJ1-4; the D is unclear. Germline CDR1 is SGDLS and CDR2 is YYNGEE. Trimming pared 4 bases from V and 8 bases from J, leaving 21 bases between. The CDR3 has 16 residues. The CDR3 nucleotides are TGTGCCAGCAGCAAAAGTGTCGACGGGTTGGGGGAAAAACTGTTTTTT. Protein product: CASSKSVDGLGEKLFF.

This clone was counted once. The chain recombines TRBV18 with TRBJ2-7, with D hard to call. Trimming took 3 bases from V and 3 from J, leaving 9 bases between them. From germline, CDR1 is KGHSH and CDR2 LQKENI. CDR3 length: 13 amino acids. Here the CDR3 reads CASSPSSYYEQYF. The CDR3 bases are TGTGCCAGCTCACCGTCCAGCTACTACGAGCAGTACTTC.

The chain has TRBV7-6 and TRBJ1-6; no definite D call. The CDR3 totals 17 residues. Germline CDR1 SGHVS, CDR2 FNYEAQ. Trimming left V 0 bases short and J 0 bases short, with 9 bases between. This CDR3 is CASSLAELSSYNSPLHF. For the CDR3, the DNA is TGTGCCAGCAGCTTAGCAGAATTAAGCTCCTATAATTCACCCCTCCACTTT.

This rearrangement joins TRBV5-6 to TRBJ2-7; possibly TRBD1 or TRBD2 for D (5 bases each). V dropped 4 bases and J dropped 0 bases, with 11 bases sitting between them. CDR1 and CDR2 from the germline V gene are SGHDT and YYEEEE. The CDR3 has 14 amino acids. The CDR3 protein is CASSPDGGSYEQYF. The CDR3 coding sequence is TGTGCCAGCAGCCCGGATGGGGGCTCCTACGAGCAGTACTTC.

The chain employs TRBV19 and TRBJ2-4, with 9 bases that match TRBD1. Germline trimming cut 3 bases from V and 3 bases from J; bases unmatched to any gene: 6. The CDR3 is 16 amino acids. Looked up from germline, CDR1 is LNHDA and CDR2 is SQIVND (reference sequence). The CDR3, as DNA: TGTGCCAGTAGTATGAAGGACAGGGGTTTCAAAAACATTCAGTACTTC. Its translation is CASSMKDRGFKNIQYF.

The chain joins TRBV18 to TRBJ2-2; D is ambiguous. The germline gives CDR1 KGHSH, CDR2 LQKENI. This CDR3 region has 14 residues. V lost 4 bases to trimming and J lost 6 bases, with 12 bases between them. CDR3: CASSLGRGPGELFF. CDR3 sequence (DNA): TGTGCCAGCTCACTCGGGCGAGGACCCGGGGAGCTGTTTTTT.

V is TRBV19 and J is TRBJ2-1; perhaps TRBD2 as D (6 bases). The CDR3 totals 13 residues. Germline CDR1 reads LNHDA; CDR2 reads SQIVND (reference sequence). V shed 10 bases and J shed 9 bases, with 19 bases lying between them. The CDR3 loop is CATKWEERAEQFF. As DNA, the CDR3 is TGTGCCACCAAATGGGAGGAGAGGGCTGAGCAGTTCTTC.

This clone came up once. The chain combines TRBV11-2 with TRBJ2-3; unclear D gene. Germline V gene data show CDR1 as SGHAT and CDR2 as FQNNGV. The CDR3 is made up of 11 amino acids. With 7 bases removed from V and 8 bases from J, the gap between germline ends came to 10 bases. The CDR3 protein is CASTQLGTQYF. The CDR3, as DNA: TGTGCCAGCACCCAACTGGGTACGCAGTATTTT.

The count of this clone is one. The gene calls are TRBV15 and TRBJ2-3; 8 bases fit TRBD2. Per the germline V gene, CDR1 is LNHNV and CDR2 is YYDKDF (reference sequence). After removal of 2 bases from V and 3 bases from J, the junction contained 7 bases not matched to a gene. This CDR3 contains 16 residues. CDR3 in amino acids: CATSRSGGGQTDTQYF. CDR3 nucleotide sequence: TGTGCCACCAGCAGATCCGGCGGGGGGCAGACAGATACGCAGTATTTT.

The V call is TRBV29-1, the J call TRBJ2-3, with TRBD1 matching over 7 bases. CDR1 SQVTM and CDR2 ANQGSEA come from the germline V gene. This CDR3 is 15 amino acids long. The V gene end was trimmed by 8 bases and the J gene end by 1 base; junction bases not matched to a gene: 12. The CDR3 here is CSTLTGTFGTDTQYF. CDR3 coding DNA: TGCAGCACTCTGACAGGGACGTTTGGCACAGATACGCAGTATTTT.

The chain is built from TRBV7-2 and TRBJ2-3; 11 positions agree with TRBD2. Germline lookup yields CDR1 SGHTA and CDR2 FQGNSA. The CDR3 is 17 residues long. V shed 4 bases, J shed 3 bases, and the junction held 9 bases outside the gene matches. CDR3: CASSSKRRLAGTDTQYF. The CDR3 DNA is TGTGCCAGCAGCTCCAAAAGACGACTAGCGGGAACAGATACGCAGTATTTT.

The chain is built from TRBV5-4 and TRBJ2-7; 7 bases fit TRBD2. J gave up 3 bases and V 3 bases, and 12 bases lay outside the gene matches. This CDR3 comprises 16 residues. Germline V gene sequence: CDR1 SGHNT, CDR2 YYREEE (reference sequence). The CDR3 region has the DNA TGTGCCAGCAGCTCCTCCACTGCGGGGGTTAACTACGAGCAGTACTTC. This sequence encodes CASSSSTAGVNYEQYF.

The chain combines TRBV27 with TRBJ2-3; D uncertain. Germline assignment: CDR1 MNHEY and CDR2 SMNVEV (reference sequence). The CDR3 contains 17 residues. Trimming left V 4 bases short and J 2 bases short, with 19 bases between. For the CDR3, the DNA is TGTGCCAGCAGTTCCTCAGTTTTGCGGTTAGCCACAGATACGCAGTATTTT. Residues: CASSSSVLRLATDTQYF.

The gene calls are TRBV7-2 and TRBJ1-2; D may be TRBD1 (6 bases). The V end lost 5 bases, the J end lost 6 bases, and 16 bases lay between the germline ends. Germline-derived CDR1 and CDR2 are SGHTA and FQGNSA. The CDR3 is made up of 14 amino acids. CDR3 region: CASSGGTPADGYTF. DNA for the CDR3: TGTGCCAGCAGCGGGGGGACACCGGCCGATGGCTACACCTTC.

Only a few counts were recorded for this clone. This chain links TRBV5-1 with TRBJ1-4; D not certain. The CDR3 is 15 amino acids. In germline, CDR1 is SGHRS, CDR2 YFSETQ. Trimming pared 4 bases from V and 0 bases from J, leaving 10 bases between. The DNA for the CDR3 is TGCGCCAGCAGCACGATAGGTGCAACTAATGAAAAACTGTTTTTT. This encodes CASSTIGATNEKLFF.